The rows below give T cell receptor beta chains drawn from one sample of a study of human T cells and chemical hapten exposure. TCRdb reanalysed the RACE reads using MiXCR and keeps one entry per CDR3 protein. In the table there are approximately 82,000 distinct CDR3 sequences, over 9.5% of which are singletons. The sample was whole blood, taken in connection with sensitization to the hapten diphenylcyclopropenone (DPC). The receptors originated from a woman aged 60-75 years with alopecia areata. Some clones in this sample may be carry-over from other donors' samples. CDR3s include the opening cysteine and the closing phenylalanine or tryptophan. A D gene is named only where the DNA matches it firmly. Rows give clone size only sometimes, using once, few, many, or a class for an expanded clone.

J gene | D gene | V gene | clone size | CDR3 DNA | CDR3 protein
TRBJ2-1 | - | TRBV7-2 | many | TGTGCCAGCAGCCGCGGGGCGGACAATGAGCAGTTCTTC | CASSRGADNEQFF
TRBJ2-3 | TRBD1 | TRBV25-1 | - | TGTGCCAGCAGTGAAGACAGGGCGTTTGCGGATACGCAGTATTTT | CASSEDRAFADTQYF
TRBJ1-5 | - | TRBV7-9 | - | TGTGCCAGCAGCTTGGGCAATAATCAGCCCCAGCATTTT | CASSLGNNQPQHF
TRBJ2-3 | TRBD2 | TRBV14 | many | TGTGCCAGCAGCCAAAAGACCCACCAGCTGGGACTAGTCTTAGATACGCAGTATTTT | CASSQKTHQLGLVLDTQYF
TRBJ2-5 | TRBD1 | TRBV6-2/TRBV6-3 | - | TGTGCCAGCAGACGACCTGCCGGGACAGGGGGAGAGACCCAGTACTTC | CASRRPAGTGGETQYF
TRBJ1-1 | - | TRBV5-1 | - | TGCGCCAGCAGCCTCACGGGGGAGCCGAACACTGAAGCTTTCTTT | CASSLTGEPNTEAFF
TRBJ2-7 | - | TRBV18 | many | TGTGCCAGCTCACCCCCAAGTGGGGGCTTCTACGAGCAGTACTTC | CASSPPSGGFYEQYF
TRBJ2-5 | - | TRBV7-2 | many | TGTGCCAGCAGCCCCCGGGCAGATCAAGAGACCCAGTACTTC | CASSPRADQETQYF
TRBJ2-2 | - | TRBV9 | - | TGTGCCAGCAGCTCCAATCCGGGGACACCCACCGGGGAGCTGTTTTTT | CASSSNPGTPTGELFF
TRBJ2-7 | - | TRBV11-1 | many | TGTGCCAGCAGCTTAGCGTCTGGGACGTCCTACGAGCAGTACTTC | CASSLASGTSYEQYF
TRBJ1-4 | TRBD1 | TRBV27 | many | TGTGCCAGCAGTTTGGTACAGGGGGGGTCCGAAAAACTGTTTTTT | CASSLVQGGSEKLFF
TRBJ1-1 | - | TRBV3-1 | many | TGTGCCAGCAGCGCGATGGGCAGGGAGAACACTGAAGCTTTCTTT | CASSAMGRENTEAFF
TRBJ1-5 | TRBD1 | TRBV11-2 | - | TGTGCCAGCAGCCCACAGGGGCATAGCAATCAGCCCCAGCATTTT | CASSPQGHSNQPQHF
TRBJ1-4 | - | TRBV29-1 | many | TGCAGCGTTGTTTCTGCAACTAATGAAAAACTGTTTTTT | CSVVSATNEKLFF
TRBJ1-2 | - | TRBV20-1 | - | TGCAGTGCTAGGTCCACAGGGCAACACTATGGCTACACCTTC | CSARSTGQHYGYTF
TRBJ2-5 | - | TRBV7-9 | - | TGTGCCAGCAGCTTAGTGGGCCCCCAAGGAACCCAGTACTTC | CASSLVGPQGTQYF
TRBJ1-5 | - | TRBV4-1 | few | TGCGCCAGCAGCCAGCCGACAGGTACTCAGCCCCAGCATTTT | CASSQPTGTQPQHF
TRBJ1-3 | - | TRBV5-1 | - | TGCGCCAGCAGAAGCACGAGCTCTGGAAACACCATATATTTT | CASRSTSSGNTIYF
TRBJ1-2 | TRBD1 | TRBV29-1 | few | TGCAGCGTTGAAGGGGTGACAGGGAGTAACTATGGCTACACCTTC | CSVEGVTGSNYGYTF
TRBJ2-7 | - | TRBV25-1 | many | TGTGCCAGCAGGGAGGGGCAGAACGAGCAGTACTTC | CASREGQNEQYF
TRBJ2-3 | TRBD2 | TRBV9 | few | TGTGCCAGCAGCGTAGCCCCTTTAGCGGGGGGTAGCACAGATACGCAGTATTTT | CASSVAPLAGGSTDTQYF
TRBJ1-6 | - | TRBV6-6 | few | TGTGCCAGCACCCAAGGGACCAATTCACCCCTCCACTTT | CASTQGTNSPLHF